These 31 T cell receptor beta chains share one sample of origin, sequenced in a study of T cells in Graves' hyperthyroidism and ophthalmopathy. The investigators amplified TCR beta CDR3 regions from RNA transcripts. First-round RT-PCR targeting the TCR CDR3 was performed with the HTBI primer set. TCRdb reanalysed the multiplex PCR reads using MiXCR and keeps one entry per CDR3 protein. The data hold more than 500,000 distinct CDR3 sequences, with around 15% observed a single time. Material: blood. The receptors stem from a woman in her 30s with Graves' hyperthyroidism.

At least ten counts were recorded for this clonotype. The chain joins TRBV7-2 to TRBJ2-5, with 8 bases fitting TRBD2. With 3 bases clipped from V and 4 bases from J, the junction kept 4 bases outside the gene matches. This CDR3 has 14 amino acids. Looked up from germline, CDR1 is SGHTA and CDR2 is FQGNSA. CDR3 in DNA: TGTGCCAGCAGCTTGGGCGGGGGGCGAGAGACCCAGTACTTC. Amino acids: CASSLGGGRETQYF.

The chain carries TRBV20-1 and TRBJ2-4; perhaps TRBD2 as D (7 bases). The V gene lost 3 bases and the J gene lost 6 bases, with 15 bases spanning the gap. The CDR3 totals 14 residues. Per germline, CDR1 DFQATT and CDR2 SNEGSKA (reference sequence). Here the CDR3 DNA reads TGCAGTGCTAGGGGGGGGGGGGGCGGAAACATTCAGTACTTC. Its translation is CSARGGGGGNIQYF.

This clonotype was observed at least ten times. The chain is built from TRBV6-1 and TRBJ1-5; possible D gene TRBD1, 6 bases. The germline gives CDR1 MNHNS, CDR2 SASEGT. CDR3 length: 14 residues. V was cut by 6 bases and J by 0 bases, with 9 bases left in between. The CDR3 here is CASRSGDSNQPQHF. CDR3 DNA sequence: TGTGCCAGCAGATCAGGGGATAGCAATCAGCCCCAGCATTTT.

This clonotype was seen a few times. The chain joins TRBV9 to TRBJ1-2; no definite D call. The germline gives CDR1 SGDLS, CDR2 YYNGEE. This CDR3 comprises 14 residues. Trimming pared 0 bases from V and 0 bases from J, leaving 6 bases between. DNA for the CDR3: TGTGCCAGCAGCGTAGTAGAGGCTAACTATGGCTACACCTTC. Translation: CASSVVEANYGYTF.

This clonotype has a count of ten or more. Relative to the germline gene, one junction end is altered; a read error may explain this. The chain couples TRBV20-1 to TRBJ2-1; D call uncertain. CDR3 size: 13 residues. CDR1 DFQATT and CDR2 SNEGSKA come from the germline V gene (reference sequence). In nucleotides, the CDR3 is TGCAGTGCACCAGCATACTCCGACAATGAGCAGTTCTTC. Amino acids: CSAPAYSDNEQFF.

This clonotype was seen repeatedly, ten times or more. The chain links TRBV12-3 or TRBV12-4 to TRBJ2-1, with TRBD2 identical over 8 bases. The CDR3 sequence is 14 residues long. V lost 6 bases and J lost 2; bases outside the gene matches: 3. The DNA of the CDR3 is TGTGCCAGCAGAGCGGGACTAGCCTACAATGAGCAGTTCTTC. This sequence encodes CASRAGLAYNEQFF.

This clonotype was found a few times. This may come from a read error, since a much larger clone is one base off. The J gene is TRBJ2-7, the V gene TRBV12-3 or TRBV12-4; 8 bases are shared with TRBD2. CDR3 length: 15 amino acids. The CDR3 DNA reads as TGTGCCAGCAGATCTAGCGGGCTAAGCTCCTACGAGCAGTGCTTC. Its protein is CASRSSGLSSYEQCF.

This clonotype was observed many times. This sequence joins TRBV3-1 and TRBJ2-1; TRBD2 agrees at 11 bases. Germline trimming cut 6 bases from V and 8 bases from J; bases unmatched to any gene: 6. This CDR3 has 14 amino acids. Germline CDR1 and CDR2: LGHDT and YNNKEL (reference sequence). The CDR3 region has the DNA TGTGCCAGCAGTCAACTAGCGGGAGACTATGAGCAGTTCTTC. Amino acids: CASSQLAGDYEQFF.

This CDR3 is CASTHTRGENQPQHF. CDR3 nucleotides: TGTGCCAGCACCCACACAAGGGGGGAGAATCAGCCCCAGCATTTT. The chain recombines TRBV28 with TRBJ1-5; D possibly corresponds to TRBD1 (6 bases). The germline V and J ends were trimmed by 7 bases and 4 bases, with 17 bases remaining between them. Per germline, CDR1 MDHEN and CDR2 SYDVKM. The CDR3 contains 15 residues.

This clonotype was picked up a small number of times. The chain has TRBV20-1 and TRBJ2-3, with 8 bases that match TRBD2. Germline CDR1 DFQATT, CDR2 SNEGSKA (reference sequence). Trimming removed 7 bases from V and 0 bases from J; junction bases left unmatched: 12. This CDR3 has 16 amino acids. The CDR3 DNA reads TGCAGTGTGACCCTCTCTAGCGGGTCTAGCACAGATACGCAGTATTTT. This codes for CSVTLSSGSSTDTQYF.

This clonotype has at least ten counts. This sequence joins TRBV11-2 and TRBJ2-1; TRBD2 matches 11 bases. J lost 5 bases, V lost 5 bases, and 5 bases had no gene match. Germline CDR1 reads SGHAT; CDR2 reads FQNNGV. CDR3 length: 15 residues. The CDR3 loop reads CASSPPGLADNEQFF. The CDR3 coding sequence is TGTGCCAGCAGCCCACCGGGACTAGCGGACAATGAGCAGTTCTTC.

This clonotype has ten or more counts. This rearrangement joins TRBV24-1 to TRBJ2-3; D is perhaps TRBD1 (6 bases). Germline V gene data show CDR1 as KGHDR and CDR2 as SFDVKD. Trimming pared 5 bases from V and 3 bases from J, leaving 14 bases between. The CDR3 totals 15 residues. The CDR3 bases are TGTGCCACCAGTGGGGCAGGGGACCCGACAGATACGCAGTATTTT. Translated, it gives CATSGAGDPTDTQYF.

The chain employs TRBV29-1 and TRBJ1-2; D unclear. CDR1 SQVTM and CDR2 ANQGSEA come from the germline V gene. The CDR3 sequence is 9 residues long. This CDR3 reads CSISSGYTF. The CDR3 region has the DNA TGCAGTATCAGCAGTGGCTACACCTTC.

Concerning this clonotype itself: A much larger clone sits a single nucleotide away, making a read error possible. J is TRBJ2-2 and V is TRBV24-1; D tentatively fits TRBD1 or TRBD2 (7 bases each). Trimming removed 3 bases at V and 6 bases at J, with 22 bases between. CDR3 length equals 18 residues. The germline V gene encodes CDR1 KGHDR and CDR2 SFDVKD. CDR3 nucleotide sequence: TGTGCCACCAGTGATCTCTCTGACAGGGAGGGTAACGCCGGGGAGCTGTTTTTT. Its protein is CATSDLSDREGNAGELFF.

Ten or more counts support this clonotype. The genes are TRBV12-3 or TRBV12-4 and TRBJ1-1, with unresolved D. V was pared by 1 base and J by 3 bases, with 6 bases between. The CDR3 contains 13 residues. The CDR3: CASSLVGYTEAFF. The CDR3, as DNA: TGTGCCAGCAGTTTAGTCGGGTACACTGAAGCTTTCTTT.

This clonotype was observed at least ten times. The rearrangement links TRBV12-3 or TRBV12-4 to TRBJ2-5; no clear D gene. The CDR3 has 15 residues. V lost 3 bases and J 3 bases, leaving 14 bases between the germline ends. This chain's CDR3 is CASSFSLGPKETQYF. Here the CDR3 DNA reads TGTGCCAGCAGTTTTAGTCTAGGGCCGAAAGAGACCCAGTACTTC.

In its sample, this clonotype was seen a few times. This chain uses TRBV12-3 or TRBV12-4 with TRBJ2-1; 7 nucleotides match TRBD1. The CDR3 runs to 14 residues. V was pared by 3 bases and J by 8 bases, with 7 bases of the junction left unmatched. In DNA, the CDR3 is TGTGCCAGCAGTTTTCCCACAGGGGACGATGAGCAGTTCTTC. Amino acid sequence: CASSFPTGDDEQFF.

This clonotype has ten or more counts. The chain is built from TRBV7-3 and TRBJ2-1; TRBD2 might be the D (6 bases). Trimming cost V 3 bases and J 3 bases, with 12 bases left between them. In germline, CDR1 is SGHTA, CDR2 FQGTGA. The CDR3 sequence is 15 residues long. CDR3 DNA: TGTGCCAGCAGCTTTGGGGCTAGCGACTACAATGAGCAGTTCTTC. Translation gives CASSFGASDYNEQFF.

J is TRBJ2-7 and V is TRBV20-1; TRBD2 matches at 10 bases. Germline-derived CDR1 and CDR2 are DFQATT and SNEGSKA (reference sequence). Trimming removed 1 base from V and 4 bases from J; junction bases left unmatched: 7. The length of the CDR3 is 15 residues. CDR3 loop: CSARGLGLALYEQYF. In DNA form, the CDR3 reads TGCAGTGCTAGAGGTCTGGGACTAGCGTTATACGAGCAGTACTTC.

This clonotype appeared many times. V gene TRBV3-1 combines with J gene TRBJ2-5, with a tentative D call TRBD2 (6 bases). Germline V CDR1 and CDR2: LGHDT, YNNKEL (reference sequence). Trimming took off 4 bases at V and 1 base at J, with 16 bases between the two ends. The CDR3 extends over 16 amino acids. Written as DNA, the CDR3 is TGTGCCAGCAGCCCCCCGCGGATCGGGGGCCAAGAGACCCAGTACTTC. It yields the protein CASSPPRIGGQETQYF.

About this clonotype itself: In this CDR3 the conserved last residue, phenylalanine or tryptophan, is missing, so a read error is likely. CDR3 protein: CASSFPGLPYEQYL. The CDR3 nucleotides read TGTGCCAGCAGCTTTCCGGGACTACCCTACGAGCAGTACCTC. The rearrangement joins TRBV11-2 to TRBJ2-7; TRBD2 matches at 7 bases. Per the germline V gene, CDR1 is SGHAT and CDR2 is FQNNGV. Trimming took 3 bases from V and 2 from J; bases not matched to a gene: 4. The CDR3 is 14 residues long.

This clonotype was seen repeatedly, ten times or more. J is TRBJ2-5 and V is TRBV9; tentatively, D is TRBD1 or TRBD2 (5 bases each). The germline V gene encodes CDR1 SGDLS and CDR2 YYNGEE. CDR3 size: 16 residues. V lost 0 bases and J lost 1, with 13 bases in between. The CDR3 DNA reads as TGTGCCAGCAGCGTAGAGGCAGAGGGGATCCAAGAGACCCAGTACTTC. This gives the protein CASSVEAEGIQETQYF. The full variable domain, rest sourced from reference TRBV9 and TRBJ2-5, is DSGVTQTPKHLITATGQRVTLRCSPRSGDLSVYWYQQSLDQGLQFLIQYYNGEERAKGNILERFSAQQFPDLHSELNLSSLELGDSALYFCASSVEAEGIQETQYFGPGTRLLVL.

Worth noting for this clonotype: It may be a read error: a sequence one base away is much more abundant. The V call is TRBV28, the J call TRBJ1-1; 8 positions match TRBD1. The CDR3 is 11 residues long. The V and J ends lost 5 bases and 12 bases, in that order; junction bases with no gene match: 5. Per the germline V gene, CDR1 is MDHEN and CDR2 is SYDVKM. The CDR3 DNA reads TGTGCCAGCAGTCAACAGGGGGGATCTTTCTTT. Protein: CASSQQGGSFF.

With regard to this clonotype: A much larger clone is a single base away; this may be a read error. The DNA for the CDR3 is TGCAGCGTTGAAGATCGGTTCAGTGTAGCTTTCTTT. This gives the protein CSVEDRFSVAFF. J is TRBJ1-1 and V is TRBV29-1; no firm D call. The V end lost 0 bases, the J end lost 10 bases, and 12 bases lay between the germline ends. CDR1 and CDR2 (germline): SQVTM, ANQGSEA. This CDR3 region has 12 residues.

This clonotype has ten or more counts. This chain links TRBV28 with TRBJ1-4; no reliable D call. The CDR3 consists of 14 residues. V was trimmed by 5 bases and J by 3 bases, leaving 10 bases between them. Germline CDR1 reads MDHEN; CDR2 reads SYDVKM. CDR3 sequence: CASSAPQSNEKLFF. CDR3 sequence (DNA): TGTGCCAGCAGTGCGCCACAGTCTAATGAAAAACTGTTTTTT.

The sample holds many counts of this clonotype. J is TRBJ1-2 and V is TRBV3-1; TRBD1 might be the D (5 bases). In germline, CDR1 is LGHDT, CDR2 YNNKEL (reference sequence). V dropped 0 bases and J dropped 6 bases, with 14 bases sitting between them. CDR3 length: 15 amino acids. CDR3 bases: TGTGCCAGCAGCCAAGACTTCCGGGGCGTGGATGGCTACACCTTC. Amino acid sequence: CASSQDFRGVDGYTF. The variable domain in full, completed from reference TRBV3-1 and TRBJ1-2, reads DTAVSQTPKYLVTQMGNDKSIKCEQNLGHDTMYWYKQDSKKFLKIMFSYNNKELIINETVPNRFSPKSPDKAHLNLHINSLELGDSAVYFCASSQDFRGVDGYTFGSGTRLTVV.

This clonotype was seen repeatedly, ten times or more. The chain joins TRBV12-3 or TRBV12-4 to TRBJ2-5; D perhaps matches TRBD2 (5 bases). CDR3 size: 12 residues. The germline V and J ends were trimmed by 3 bases and 4 bases, with 6 bases remaining between them. The CDR3 spells CASSFEGETQYF. CDR3 sequence (DNA): TGTGCCAGCAGTTTTGAGGGAGAGACCCAGTACTTC.

The rearrangement joins TRBV12-3 or TRBV12-4 to TRBJ1-1; weak D call: TRBD1 (6 bases). The length of the CDR3 is 14 residues. The germline V and J ends were trimmed by 2 bases and 2 bases, with 9 bases remaining between them. The CDR3 coding sequence is TGTGCCAGCAGTTTAAGGACAGACAACACTGAAGCTTTCTTT. Translation gives CASSLRTDNTEAFF.

This clonotype was detected a few times. The genes are TRBV5-5 and TRBJ2-3; D is ambiguous. Trimming took 4 bases from V and 2 from J, leaving 11 bases between them. This CDR3 comprises 14 residues. CDR1 is SGHKS and CDR2 is YYEKEE in the germline V gene (reference sequence). The CDR3 region has the DNA TGTGCCAGCAGCCTCGAAACTAACACAGATACGCAGTATTTT. This gives the protein CASSLETNTDTQYF. Based on the CDR3 plus reference TRBV5-5 and TRBJ2-3, the full variable domain is DAGVTQSPTHLIKTRGQQVTLRCSPISGHKSVSWYQQVLGQGPQFIFQYYEKEERGRGNFPDRFSARQFPNYSSELNVNALLLGDSALYLCASSLETNTDTQYFGPGTRLTVL.

At least ten counts were recorded for this clonotype. The rearrangement uses TRBV7-2 and TRBJ2-3; a possible D gene is TRBD1 (6 bases). This CDR3 contains 12 residues. V was cut by 6 bases and J by 8 bases, with 12 bases left in between. Germline values: CDR1 SGHTA, CDR2 FQGNSA. CDR3: CASSYTGITQYF. The DNA for the CDR3 is TGTGCCAGCAGTTACACAGGGATTACGCAGTATTTT.

This clonotype was counted at least ten times. The chain has TRBV3-1 and TRBJ2-1, with 14 bases aligning to TRBD2. The CDR3 totals 17 residues. CDR1 and CDR2 from the germline V gene are LGHDT and YNNKEL (reference sequence). After removal of 0 bases from V and 7 bases from J, the junction contained 5 bases not matched to a gene. The CDR3 bases are TGTGCCAGCAGCCAAGAATGGACTAGCGGGAGGCAGAATGAGCAGTTCTTC. Its protein product is CASSQEWTSGRQNEQFF.